Each of the 5 T cell receptor beta chains below was sequenced from the same sample in a study of blood T cells in healthy people across ages. It was with a sample-barcoded 5' primer and a J-beta primer mix that a second PCR of roughly 6 to 11 cycles was run. MiXCR was run by TCRdb on the 5' RACE reads, yielding one entry per CDR3 protein. The table shows around 1,100,000 distinct CDR3 sequences, with 35% to 45% occurring only once. The sequenced sample consisted of blood. These TCRs come from a man aged 18 to 30 in good health.

The rearrangement links TRBV19 to TRBJ1-1; tentative D call: TRBD1 (5 bases). This CDR3 is 14 amino acids long. Germline V gene lookup returns CDR1 LNHDA and CDR2 SQIVND (reference sequence). V was clipped by 6 bases and J by 1 base, with 12 bases between them. CDR3 DNA sequence: TGTGCCAGTAGGGCAACAGGCTCGAACACTGAAGCTTTCTTT. Translating it yields CASRATGSNTEAFF. Using reference TRBV19 and TRBJ1-1 for the parts outside the CDR3, the full variable domain is DGGITQSPKYLFRKEGQNVTLSCEQNLNHDAMYWYRQDPGQGLRLIYYSQIVNDFQKGDIAEGYSVSREKKESFPLTVTSAQKNPTAFYLCASRATGSNTEAFFGQGTRLTVV.

This clonotype was seen a handful of times. The rearrangement uses TRBV20-1 and TRBJ2-1; 9 nucleotides match TRBD2. Trimming removed 7 bases from V and 2 bases from J; junction bases left unmatched: 9. The CDR3 sequence is 15 residues long. CDR1 DFQATT and CDR2 SNEGSKA come from the germline V gene (reference sequence). This CDR3 reads CSVAATSGTYNEQFF. The CDR3 DNA reads TGCAGTGTTGCGGCGACTAGCGGCACCTACAATGAGCAGTTCTTC.

The V gene is TRBV12-3 or TRBV12-4, the J gene TRBJ1-1; 8 bases fit TRBD1. This CDR3 has 15 residues. The ends lost 6 bases at V and 5 bases at J; junction bases unmatched: 11. DNA for the CDR3: TGTGCCAGCAGGTTCGGAACAGGGGGACGGACTGAAGCTTTCTTT. Translated: CASRFGTGGRTEAFF.

About this clonotype: This may arise from a read error, as a much more abundant clone is one base away. The rearrangement joins TRBV28 to TRBJ1-5, with TRBD1 as a possible D gene (5 bases). CDR3 length: 16 residues. Germline CDR1 is MDHEN and CDR2 is SYDVKM. Deletions cut 4 bases from V and 3 bases from J, with 16 bases between. The CDR3 is CASSSEAGPPNQPQHF. The CDR3, as DNA: TGTGCCAGCAGTTCGGAGGCAGGGCCGCCCAATCAGCCCCAGCATTTT.

The J gene is TRBJ1-1, the V gene TRBV7-2, with a tentative D call TRBD1 (5 bases). Germline CDR1 SGHTA, CDR2 FQGNSA. There are 14 residues in the CDR3. The V and J ends lost 1 base and 8 bases respectively, with 14 bases between them. For the CDR3, the DNA is TGTGCCAGCAGCTTAGAGGTCAGGGAGGCGGAAGCTTTCTTT. Encoded protein: CASSLEVREAEAFF.